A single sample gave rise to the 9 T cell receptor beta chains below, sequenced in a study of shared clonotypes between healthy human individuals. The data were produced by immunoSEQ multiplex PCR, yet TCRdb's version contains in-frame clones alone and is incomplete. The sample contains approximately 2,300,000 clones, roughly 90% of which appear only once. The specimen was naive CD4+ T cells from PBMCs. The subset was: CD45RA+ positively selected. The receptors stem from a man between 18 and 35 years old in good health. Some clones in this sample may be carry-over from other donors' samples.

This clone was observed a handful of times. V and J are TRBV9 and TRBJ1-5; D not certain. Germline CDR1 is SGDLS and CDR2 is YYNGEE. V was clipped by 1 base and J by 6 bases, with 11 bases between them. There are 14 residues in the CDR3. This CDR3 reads CASSVSAETQPQHF. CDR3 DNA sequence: TGTGCCAGCAGCGTATCAGCCGAAACTCAGCCCCAGCATTTT.

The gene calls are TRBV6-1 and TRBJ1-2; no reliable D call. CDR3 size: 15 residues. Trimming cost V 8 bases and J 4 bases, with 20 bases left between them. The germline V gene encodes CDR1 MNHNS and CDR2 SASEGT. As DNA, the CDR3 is TGTGCCAGCTTGGGGTTTGGATTCCCTACCTATGGCTACACCTTC. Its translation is CASLGFGFPTYGYTF.

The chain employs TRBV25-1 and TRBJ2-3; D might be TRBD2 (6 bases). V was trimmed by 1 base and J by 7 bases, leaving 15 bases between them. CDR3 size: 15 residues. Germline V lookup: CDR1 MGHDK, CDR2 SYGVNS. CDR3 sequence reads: CASSESSGRPNTQYF. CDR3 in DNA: TGTGCCAGCAGTGAATCAAGCGGGCGCCCGAATACGCAGTATTTT.

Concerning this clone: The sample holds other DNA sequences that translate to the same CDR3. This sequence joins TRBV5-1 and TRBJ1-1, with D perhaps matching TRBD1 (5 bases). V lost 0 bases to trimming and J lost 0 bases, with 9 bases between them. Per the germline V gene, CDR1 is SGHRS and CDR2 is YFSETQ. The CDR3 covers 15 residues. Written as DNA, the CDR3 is TGCGCCAGCAGCTTGGGCGACAGCATGAACACTGAAGCTTTCTTT. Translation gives CASSLGDSMNTEAFF.

CDR3 sequence: CASRTGGAKPGELFF. The CDR3 coding sequence is TGTGCCAGCAGGACAGGGGGCGCAAAGCCCGGGGAGCTGTTTTTT. V is TRBV6-1 and J is TRBJ2-2; 10 bases are a match to TRBD1. V dropped 6 bases and J dropped 6; count of bases not matched to a gene: 7. This CDR3 comprises 15 residues. The germline CDR1 and CDR2 sequences are MNHNS and SASEGT.

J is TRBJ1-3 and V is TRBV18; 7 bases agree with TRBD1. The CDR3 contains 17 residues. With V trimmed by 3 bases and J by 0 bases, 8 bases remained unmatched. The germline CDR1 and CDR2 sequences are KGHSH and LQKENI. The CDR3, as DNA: TGTGCCAGCTCACCGGACAGGCCGTATCCCTCTGGAAACACCATATATTTT. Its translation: CASSPDRPYPSGNTIYF.

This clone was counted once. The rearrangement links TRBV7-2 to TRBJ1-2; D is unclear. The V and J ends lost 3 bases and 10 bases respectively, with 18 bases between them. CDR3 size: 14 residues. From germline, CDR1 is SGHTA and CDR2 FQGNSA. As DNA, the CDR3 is TGTGCCAGCAGCTTTGGGGTAACGGCTAGTGCCTACACCTTC. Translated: CASSFGVTASAYTF.

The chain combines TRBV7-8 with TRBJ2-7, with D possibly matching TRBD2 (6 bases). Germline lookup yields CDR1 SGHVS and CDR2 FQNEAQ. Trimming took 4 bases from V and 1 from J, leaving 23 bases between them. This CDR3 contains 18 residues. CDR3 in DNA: TGTGCCAGCAGCTCTCGGGTAATGGGCGGGGCCAGATCCTACGAGCAGTACTTC. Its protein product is CASSSRVMGGARSYEQYF.

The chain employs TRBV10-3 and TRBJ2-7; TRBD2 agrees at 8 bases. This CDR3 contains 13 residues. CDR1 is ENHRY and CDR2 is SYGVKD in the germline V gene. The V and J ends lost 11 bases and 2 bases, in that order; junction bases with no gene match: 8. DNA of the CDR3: TGTGCCGCTAGCGGGCCCGTTACCTACGAGCAGTACTTC. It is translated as CAASGPVTYEQYF.